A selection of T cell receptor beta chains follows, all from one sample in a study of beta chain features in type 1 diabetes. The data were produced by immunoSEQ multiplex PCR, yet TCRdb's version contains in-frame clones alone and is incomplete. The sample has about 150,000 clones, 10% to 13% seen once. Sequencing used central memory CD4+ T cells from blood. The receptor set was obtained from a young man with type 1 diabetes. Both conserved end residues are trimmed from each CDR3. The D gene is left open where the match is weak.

CDR3: ASSFLAGGSYEQY
D: TRBD2
V: TRBV11-1
J: TRBJ2-7

CDR3: ASRGQSRHEQY
D: .
V: TRBV28
J: TRBJ2-7

CDR3: ASSLLSGSFNEQF
D: TRBD2
V: TRBV7-2
J: TRBJ2-1

CDR3: ASSPSGGPYNEQF
D: TRBD2
V: TRBV19
J: TRBJ2-1

CDR3: SVMGQPNTEAF
D: TRBD1
V: TRBV29-1
J: TRBJ1-1

CDR3: ASSWAGTPSYNEQF
D: .
V: TRBV19
J: TRBJ2-1

CDR3: SGEARYEQY
D: .
V: TRBV20-1
J: TRBJ2-7

CDR3: ASSLGEPYEQY
D: .
V: TRBV7-9
J: TRBJ2-7

CDR3: ASSLRSSGNEQF
D: TRBD2
V: TRBV7-2
J: TRBJ2-1

CDR3: AISETGGGYQETQY
D: TRBD2
V: TRBV10-3
J: TRBJ2-5

CDR3: ASSLNRAPYEQY
D: .
V: TRBV28
J: TRBJ2-7

CDR3: ASSRDSRYEQY
D: TRBD1
V: TRBV14
J: TRBJ2-7

CDR3: AWRGSGSRQF
D: .
V: TRBV30
J: TRBJ2-1

CDR3: ASSQTEQETQY
D: .
V: TRBV4-2
J: TRBJ2-5

CDR3: ASSLNPRGTGELF
D: .
V: TRBV5-1
J: TRBJ2-2

CDR3: ASRPTGNGPHEQY
D: TRBD1
V: TRBV6-6
J: TRBJ2-7

CDR3: ASSFWTSGYQETQY
D: TRBD2
V: TRBV7-9
J: TRBJ2-5

CDR3: ASSLAGSGELF
D: .
V: TRBV11-2
J: TRBJ2-2

CDR3: ASSPPSGLQETQY
D: TRBD2
V: TRBV18
J: TRBJ2-5

CDR3: ASSGLAGPYNEQF
D: TRBD2
V: TRBV19
J: TRBJ2-1

CDR3: ASSSRQGLLEEQY
D: TRBD1
V: TRBV7-2
J: TRBJ2-7

CDR3: ASSSRTSGLTYEQY
D: TRBD2
V: TRBV7-9
J: TRBJ2-7

CDR3: ATSADYEQY
D: .
V: TRBV15
J: TRBJ2-7

CDR3: ASSEWGQGSGEQF
D: TRBD1
V: TRBV6-6
J: TRBJ2-1

CDR3: ASSFSLADTQY
D: .
V: TRBV11-2
J: TRBJ2-3

CDR3: ASIAGTNTGELF
D: .
V: TRBV28
J: TRBJ2-2

CDR3: ASSLSSSTDTQY
D: .
V: TRBV7-9
J: TRBJ2-3

CDR3: ASSAQGWGTEAF
D: .
V: TRBV19
J: TRBJ1-1